The 25 T cell receptor beta chains listed next were all sequenced from one sample in a study of molecular identifiers for immune sequencing clone quantification. TCRdb re-derived calls from the PCR reads in MiXCR, one entry per CDR3 protein. The table shows approximately 630,000 distinct CDR3 sequences, with around 25% occurring only once. The sample consisted of naive CD8+ T cells from blood, with Jurkat cell RNA spiked in. Subset specified: FACS-sorted CD8+CD4-CCR7+CD45RA+ naive T cells. Receptors originate from a human donor in good health. Some libraries in this study had Jurkat cell RNA spiked in.

The chain joins TRBV5-3 to TRBJ2-4; the D gene is possibly TRBD1 (6 bases). TRBV5-3 is an ORF, and what it does is uncertain. V was pared by 8 bases and J by 0 bases, with 24 bases between. The CDR3 is 18 residues long. This CDR3 reads CASSHWVGQPIAKNIQYF. The DNA of the CDR3 is TGTGCCAGCAGCCACTGGGTAGGACAGCCCATAGCCAAAAACATTCAGTACTTC.

With regard to this clonotype: One base away lies a much larger clone, so this may be a sequencing read error. The rearrangement joins TRBV20-1 to TRBJ2-7; perhaps TRBD2 as D (7 bases). CDR1 is DFQATT and CDR2 is SNEGSKA in the germline V gene (reference sequence). CDR3 length: 12 amino acids. V was shortened by 3 bases and J by 6 bases, with 12 bases between the two germline ends. Here the CDR3 reads CSARRGGPEQYF. The CDR3 nucleotides are TGCAGTGCTAGGAGGGGGGGGCCCGAGCAGTACTTC.

The J gene is TRBJ2-1, the V gene TRBV5-6; 8 bases agree with TRBD2. V lost 4 bases and J lost 2; bases outside the gene matches: 8. Looked up from germline, CDR1 is SGHDT and CDR2 is YYEEEE. The CDR3 covers 16 residues. This chain's CDR3 is CASSTALADPYNEQFF. CDR3 nucleotide sequence: TGTGCCAGCAGCACCGCACTAGCGGACCCCTACAATGAGCAGTTCTTC.

Worth noting for this clonotype: The junction shows a germline mismatch at one end, possibly a read error. The chain carries TRBV7-8 and TRBJ1-4, with 9 positions matching TRBD1. From germline, CDR1 is SGHVS and CDR2 FQNEAQ. The CDR3 is 14 amino acids. The CDR3 bases are TGTGCCAGCAAACCGGGACAGGGATATGAAACACTGTTTTTT. Amino acid sequence: CASKPGQGYETLFF.

There are many counts of this clonotype. V usage is TRBV27 and J usage is TRBJ1-6; D is uncertain. Trimming stripped 3 bases from V and 7 bases from J, with 4 bases between. The CDR3 sequence is 12 residues long. Looked up from germline, CDR1 is MNHEY and CDR2 is SMNVEV (reference sequence). In DNA form, the CDR3 reads TGTGCCAGCAGTTTGGCAAATTCACCCCTCCACTTT. Its translation is CASSLANSPLHF.

On this clonotype: One end of the junction fails to match germline, which may point to a read error. This chain joins TRBV7-7 and TRBJ2-1, with D perhaps TRBD1 (5 bases). The CDR3 length is 17 residues. CDR1 and CDR2 (germline): SSHAT, FNYEAQ (reference sequence). The DNA for the CDR3 is TGTGCTAGCAGCCCGGCCCAGGGCGAGCGACCCTACAATGAGCAGCTCTTC. Translating it yields CASSPAQGERPYNEQLF.

Details on this clonotype: A read error may explain this, as a much larger clone is one base away. This chain joins TRBV12-3 or TRBV12-4 and TRBJ2-3; TRBD1 might be the D (5 bases). The CDR3 consists of 14 residues. The CDR3 bases are TGTGCCAGCAAGAAGGGCGCAGCCACAGGTACGCAGTATTTT. It yields the protein CASKKGAATGTQYF.

This clonotype was seen repeatedly, ten times or more. The chain employs TRBV13 and TRBJ1-1; TRBD1 is a possible D gene (5 bases). V was trimmed by 5 bases and J by 4 bases, leaving 20 bases between them. From germline, CDR1 is PRHDT and CDR2 FYEKMQ (reference sequence). This CDR3 has 16 residues. The CDR3 nucleotides read TGTGCCAGCAGCACCCGGGACCCGGTTAATGGCACTGAAGCTTTCTTT. Its translation is CASSTRDPVNGTEAFF.

This clonotype was seen at least ten times. A much larger clone is a single base away; this may be a read error. J is TRBJ2-7 and V is TRBV7-8; D remains ambiguous. There are 11 residues in the CDR3. V lost 0 bases to trimming and J lost 5 bases, with 2 bases between them. Germline V lookup: CDR1 SGHVS, CDR2 FQNEAQ. CDR3 region: CASSLAHEQYF. CDR3 in DNA: TGTGCCAGCAGCTTAGCCCACGAGCAGTACTTC. Based on the CDR3 plus reference TRBV7-8 and TRBJ2-7, the full variable domain is GAGVSQSPRYKVAKRGQDVALRCDPISGHVSLFWYQQALGQGPEFLTYFQNEAQLDKSGLPSDRFFAERPEGSVSTLKIQRTQQEDSAVYLCASSLAHEQYFGPGTRLTVT.

Comment on this clonotype: One end of the junction is discordant with germline, which a read error may explain. V and J are TRBV2 and TRBJ1-4; D is perhaps TRBD1 (6 bases). Germline V gene sequence: CDR1 SNHLY, CDR2 FYNNEI. CDR3 size: 17 residues. CDR3 bases: TGTGCCCGCAGTGACCCTACGGACAGTGCAACTAATGAAAAACTGTTTTTT. This sequence encodes CARSDPTDSATNEKLFF.

A few counts support this clonotype. The chain uses TRBV10-3 and TRBJ1-5; D perhaps matches TRBD1 (5 bases). The V and J ends lost 0 bases and 4 bases respectively, with 10 bases between them. The CDR3 consists of 15 residues. From germline, CDR1 is ENHRY and CDR2 SYGVKD. The CDR3 bases are TGTGCCATCAGTGAGTCGAAGGCAGGGAATCAGCCCCAGCATTTT. Translating it yields CAISESKAGNQPQHF.

The chain is built from TRBV7-9 and TRBJ2-3; the D gene is possibly TRBD1 (5 bases). V lost 5 bases and J 1 base, leaving 13 bases between the germline ends. CDR1 and CDR2 (germline): SEHNR, FQNEAQ (reference sequence). CDR3 size: 15 residues. Here the CDR3 DNA reads TGTGCCAGCAGCCCCAGTCAGGGCGGCACAGATACGCAGTATTTT. As protein: CASSPSQGGTDTQYF.

In its sample, this clonotype was seen many times. V is TRBV4-2 and J is TRBJ2-7, with D unclear. Germline CDR1 and CDR2: LGHNA and YNFKEQ. V was pared by 0 bases and J by 6 bases, with 9 bases between. This CDR3 region has 13 residues. The CDR3 loop is CASSQEYRVEQYF. Here the CDR3 DNA reads TGTGCCAGCAGCCAAGAGTATAGGGTCGAGCAGTACTTC.

The chain is built from TRBV10-3 and TRBJ1-6; no clear D gene. Between the trimmed V and J ends, which lost 0 bases and 0 bases, there was a span of 6 bases. Germline V gives CDR1 ENHRY, CDR2 SYGVKD. CDR3 size: 16 residues. For the CDR3, the DNA is TGTGCCATCAGTGAGTCTGTCAACTCCTATAATTCACCCCTCCACTTT. It codes for CAISESVNSYNSPLHF.

A note on this clonotype: One base away lies a much larger clone, so this may be a sequencing read error. V is TRBV14 and J is TRBJ2-1; no definite D call. There are 12 residues in the CDR3. Trimming pared 6 bases from V and 8 bases from J, leaving 11 bases between. Per the germline V gene, CDR1 is SGHDN and CDR2 is FVKESK. Here the CDR3 DNA reads TGTGCCAGCAGTCAACTAACAGATGAGCAGTTCTTC. Translated: CASSQLTDEQFF.

V gene TRBV29-1 combines with J gene TRBJ2-1, with 8 bases that match TRBD2. The J segment lost 6 bases and the V segment lost 7 bases, leaving 5 bases of the junction unmatched. Germline CDR1 SQVTM, CDR2 ANQGSEA. The CDR3 spans 12 residues. Written as DNA, the CDR3 is TGCAGCGCGCGGGGGGTAGGCAATGAGCAGTTCTTC. Its translation: CSARGVGNEQFF.

This clonotype was counted only a few times. A much larger clone differs from this one at a single base, so this may be a read error. The chain recombines TRBV7-9 with TRBJ2-7; 7 positions agree with TRBD1. The CDR3 length is 14 residues. Germline V gene data show CDR1 as SEHNR and CDR2 as FQNEAQ (reference sequence). CDR3 amino acids: CASSARQGTIERYF. The DNA of the CDR3 is TGTGCCAGCAGCGCCCGACAGGGAACCATCGAGCGGTACTTC.

This clonotype has at least ten counts. The chain uses TRBV12-3 or TRBV12-4 and TRBJ1-1; 9 nucleotides agree with TRBD1. J was trimmed by 3 bases and V by 5 bases; bases with no gene match: 7. The CDR3 loop spans 15 amino acids. The CDR3 spells CASSLQGATDTEAFF. As DNA, the CDR3 is TGTGCCAGCAGTCTACAGGGGGCTACTGACACTGAAGCTTTCTTT.

Details on this clonotype: This may be a read error, as it is one base from a much larger clone. The genes are TRBV29-1 and TRBJ2-7, with D maybe TRBD1 (6 bases). Germline V gene sequence: CDR1 SQVTM, CDR2 ANQGSEA. CDR3 size: 15 residues. Trimming pared 0 bases from V and 8 bases from J, leaving 20 bases between. The CDR3 loop reads CSVEDRPGQTYKQYF. The CDR3 DNA reads as TGCAGCGTTGAAGATCGCCCAGGACAGACTTACAAGCAGTACTTC.

A note on this clonotype: This could be a read error, since a much larger clone is one nucleotide away. The missing conserved phenylalanine or tryptophan at the end of this CDR3 makes a read error likely. J is TRBJ1-2 and V is TRBV6-5; D remains unclear. V gave up 4 bases and J gave up 4 bases, with 7 bases separating them. The CDR3 extends over 12 amino acids. Germline CDR1 is MNHEY and CDR2 is SVGAGI. The CDR3 DNA follows: TGTGCCAGCAGTTCAGGTTTCTATGGCTACACCTGC. It codes for CASSSGFYGYTC.

This clonotype appeared many times. The chain has TRBV7-9 and TRBJ2-3; D perhaps matches TRBD2 (5 bases). This CDR3 has 13 amino acids. Germline CDR1 is SEHNR and CDR2 is FQNEAQ (reference sequence). V was cut by 5 bases and J by 6 bases, with 12 bases left in between. CDR3 amino acids: CASSPEGTDTQYF. In nucleotides, the CDR3 is TGTGCCAGCAGCCCCGAGGGAACTGATACGCAGTATTTT.

This clonotype was seen ten or more times. V gene TRBV7-3 combines with J gene TRBJ2-5; a possible D gene is TRBD1 (6 bases). The V end was cut by 4 bases, the J end by 5 bases, with 14 bases between. CDR3 size: 14 residues. Germline lookup yields CDR1 SGHTA and CDR2 FQGTGA. The CDR3 nucleotides are TGTGCCAGCAGCTACTTCGGACAGACCGAGACCCAGTACTTC. Protein product: CASSYFGQTETQYF.

This clonotype was detected only a few times. V and J are TRBV12-3 or TRBV12-4 and TRBJ2-7; 10 bases agree with TRBD2. The CDR3 has 14 residues. V dropped 4 bases and J dropped 3; count of bases not matched to a gene: 3. In nucleotides, the CDR3 is TGTGCCAGCAGTTGGAGCGGGGGGGACTACGAGCAGTACTTC. It codes for CASSWSGGDYEQYF.

This rearrangement joins TRBV7-9 to TRBJ1-1; TRBD1 is a possible D gene (5 bases). Germline loops: CDR1 SEHNR, CDR2 FQNEAQ (reference sequence). CDR3 length equals 15 residues. Trimming stripped 3 bases from V and 0 bases from J, with 11 bases between. The CDR3 DNA is TGTGCCAGCAGCTTCGTTCAGGGCATGAACACTGAAGCTTTCTTT. This translates into CASSFVQGMNTEAFF. The entire variable domain, with the rest obtained from reference TRBV7-9 and TRBJ1-1, is as follows: DTGVSQNPRHKITKRGQNVTFRCDPISEHNRLYWYRQTLGQGPEFLTYFQNEAQLEKSRLLSDRFSAERPKGSFSTLEIQRTEQGDSAMYLCASSFVQGMNTEAFFGQGTRLTVV.

This clonotype was recorded a few times. The J gene is TRBJ2-1, the V gene TRBV2; D remains ambiguous. Trimming pared 8 bases from V and 0 bases from J, leaving 8 bases between. The CDR3 spans 13 residues. Germline V gene data show CDR1 as SNHLY and CDR2 as FYNNEI. In DNA, the CDR3 is TGTGCCAGCCAGGCGGTCTCCTACAATGAGCAGTTCTTC. Its translation: CASQAVSYNEQFF.